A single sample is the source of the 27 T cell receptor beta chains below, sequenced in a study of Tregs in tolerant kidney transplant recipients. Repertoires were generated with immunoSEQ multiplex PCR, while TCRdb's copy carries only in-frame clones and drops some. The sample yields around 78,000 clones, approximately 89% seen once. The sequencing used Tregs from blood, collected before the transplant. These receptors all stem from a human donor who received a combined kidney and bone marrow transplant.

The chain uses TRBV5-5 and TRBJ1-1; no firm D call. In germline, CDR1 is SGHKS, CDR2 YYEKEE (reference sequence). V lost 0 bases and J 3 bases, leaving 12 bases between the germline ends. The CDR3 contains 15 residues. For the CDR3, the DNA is TGTGCCAGCAGCTTGGCCGGGGATTCGTACACTGAAGCTTTCTTT. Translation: CASSLAGDSYTEAFF.

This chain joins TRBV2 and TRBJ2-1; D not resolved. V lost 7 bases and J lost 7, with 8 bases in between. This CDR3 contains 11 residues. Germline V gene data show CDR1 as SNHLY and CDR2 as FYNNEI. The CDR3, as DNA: TGTGCCAGCAACGCCCGTAATGAGCAGTTCTTC. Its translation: CASNARNEQFF.

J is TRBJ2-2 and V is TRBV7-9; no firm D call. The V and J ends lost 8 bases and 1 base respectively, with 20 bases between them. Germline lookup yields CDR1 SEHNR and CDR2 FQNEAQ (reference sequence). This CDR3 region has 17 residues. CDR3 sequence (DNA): TGTGCCAGCTACCCGACGCCCCGGGCGCGGAACACCGGGGAGCTGTTTTTT. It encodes CASYPTPRARNTGELFF. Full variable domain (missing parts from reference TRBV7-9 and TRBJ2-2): DTGVSQNPRHKITKRGQNVTFRCDPISEHNRLYWYRQTLGQGPEFLTYFQNEAQLEKSRLLSDRFSAERPKGSFSTLEIQRTEQGDSAMYLCASYPTPRARNTGELFFGEGSRLTVL.

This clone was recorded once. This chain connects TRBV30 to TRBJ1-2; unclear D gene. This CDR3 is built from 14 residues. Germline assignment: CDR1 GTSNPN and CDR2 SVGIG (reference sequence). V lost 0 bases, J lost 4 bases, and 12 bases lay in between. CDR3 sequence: CAWSVLAATYGYTF. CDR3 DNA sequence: TGTGCCTGGAGTGTACTAGCGGCGACCTATGGCTACACCTTC.

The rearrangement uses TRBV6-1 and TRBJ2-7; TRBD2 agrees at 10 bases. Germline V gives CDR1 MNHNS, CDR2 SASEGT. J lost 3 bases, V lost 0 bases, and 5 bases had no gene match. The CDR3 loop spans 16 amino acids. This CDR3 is CASSEARLAGDYEQYF. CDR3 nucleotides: TGTGCCAGCAGTGAAGCGCGTCTAGCGGGGGACTACGAGCAGTACTTC.

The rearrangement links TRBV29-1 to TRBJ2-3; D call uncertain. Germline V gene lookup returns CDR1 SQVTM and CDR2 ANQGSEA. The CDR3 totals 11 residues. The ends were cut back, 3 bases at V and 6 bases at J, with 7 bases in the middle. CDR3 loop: CSVDTWDTQYF. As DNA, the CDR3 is TGCAGCGTTGATACATGGGATACGCAGTATTTT.

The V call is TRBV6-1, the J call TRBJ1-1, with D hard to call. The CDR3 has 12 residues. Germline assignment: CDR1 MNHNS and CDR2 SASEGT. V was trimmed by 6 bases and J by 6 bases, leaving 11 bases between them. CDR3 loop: CASSPNRAEAFF. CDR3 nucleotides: TGTGCCAGCAGCCCTAACAGAGCTGAAGCTTTCTTT.

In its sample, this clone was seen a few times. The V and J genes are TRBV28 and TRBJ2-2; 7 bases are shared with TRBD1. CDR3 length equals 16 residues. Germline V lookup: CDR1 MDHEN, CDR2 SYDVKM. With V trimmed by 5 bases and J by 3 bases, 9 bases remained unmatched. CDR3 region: CASSPMTGLDTGELFF. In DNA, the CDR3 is TGTGCCAGCAGTCCCATGACAGGGCTGGACACCGGGGAGCTGTTTTTT. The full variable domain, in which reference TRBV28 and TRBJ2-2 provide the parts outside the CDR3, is DVKVTQSSRYLVKRTGEKVFLECVQDMDHENMFWYRQDPGLGLRLIYFSYDVKMKEKGDIPEGYSVSREKKERFSLILESASTNQTSMYLCASSPMTGLDTGELFFGEGSRLTVL.

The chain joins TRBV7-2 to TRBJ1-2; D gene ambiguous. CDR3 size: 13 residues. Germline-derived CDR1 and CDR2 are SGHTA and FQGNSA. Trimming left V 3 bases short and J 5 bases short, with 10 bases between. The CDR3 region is CASSFDQPYGYTF. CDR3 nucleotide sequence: TGTGCCAGCAGCTTTGATCAGCCATATGGCTACACCTTC. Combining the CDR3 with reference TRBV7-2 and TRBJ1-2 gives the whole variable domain GAGVSQSPSNKVTEKGKDVELRCDPISGHTALYWYRQSLGQGLEFLIYFQGNSAPDKSGLPSDRFSAERTGGSVSTLTIQRTQQEDSAVYLCASSFDQPYGYTFGSGTRLTVV.

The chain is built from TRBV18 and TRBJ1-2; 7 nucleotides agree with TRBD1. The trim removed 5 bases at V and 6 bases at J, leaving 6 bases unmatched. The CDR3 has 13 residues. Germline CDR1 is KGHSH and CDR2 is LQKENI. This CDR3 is CASSSRQGDGYTF. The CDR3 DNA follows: TGTGCCAGCTCATCTAGACAGGGTGATGGCTACACCTTC.

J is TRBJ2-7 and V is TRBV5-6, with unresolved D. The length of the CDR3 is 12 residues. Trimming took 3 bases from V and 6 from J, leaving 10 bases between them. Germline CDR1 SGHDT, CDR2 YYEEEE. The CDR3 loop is CASSSPRGEQYF. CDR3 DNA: TGTGCCAGCAGCTCGCCGCGAGGCGAGCAGTACTTC.

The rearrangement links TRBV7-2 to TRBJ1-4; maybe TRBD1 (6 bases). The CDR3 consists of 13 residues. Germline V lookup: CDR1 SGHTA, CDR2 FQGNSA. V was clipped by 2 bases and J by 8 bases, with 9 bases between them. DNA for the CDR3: TGTGCCAGCAGCTTACACAGGGACGAAAAACTGTTTTTT. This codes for CASSLHRDEKLFF.

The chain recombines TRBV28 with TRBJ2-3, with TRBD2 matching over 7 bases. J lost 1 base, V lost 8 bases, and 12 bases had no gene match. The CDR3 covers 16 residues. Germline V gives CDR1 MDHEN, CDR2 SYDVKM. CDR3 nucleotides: TGTGCCAGCGATACCGGGGCGGGAGTGGGCACAGATACGCAGTATTTT. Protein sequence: CASDTGAGVGTDTQYF.

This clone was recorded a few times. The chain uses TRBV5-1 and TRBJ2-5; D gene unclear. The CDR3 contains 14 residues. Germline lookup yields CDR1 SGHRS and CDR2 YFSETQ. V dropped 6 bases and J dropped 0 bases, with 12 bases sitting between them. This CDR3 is CASNWRNNQETQYF. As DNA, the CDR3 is TGCGCCAGCAACTGGCGGAATAACCAAGAGACCCAGTACTTC.

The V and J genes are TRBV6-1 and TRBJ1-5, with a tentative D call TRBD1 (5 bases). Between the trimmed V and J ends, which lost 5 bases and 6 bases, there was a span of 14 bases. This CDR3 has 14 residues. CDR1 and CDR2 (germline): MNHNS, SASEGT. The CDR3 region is CASSFGHLGQPQHF. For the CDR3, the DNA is TGTGCCAGCAGTTTCGGACACCTCGGTCAGCCCCAGCATTTT.

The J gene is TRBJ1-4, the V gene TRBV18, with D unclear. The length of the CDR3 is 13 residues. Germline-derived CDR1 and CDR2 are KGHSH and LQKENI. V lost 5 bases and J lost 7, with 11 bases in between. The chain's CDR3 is CASSGRNGEKLFF. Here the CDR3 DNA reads TGTGCCAGCTCAGGGAGGAATGGTGAAAAACTGTTTTTT.

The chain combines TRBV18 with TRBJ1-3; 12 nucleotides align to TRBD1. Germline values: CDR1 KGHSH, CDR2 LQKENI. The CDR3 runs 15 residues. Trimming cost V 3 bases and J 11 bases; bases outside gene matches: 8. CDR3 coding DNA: TGTGCCAGCTCACCGGGACAGGGGGCCCGGCAAGCCATATATTTT. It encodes CASSPGQGARQAIYF.

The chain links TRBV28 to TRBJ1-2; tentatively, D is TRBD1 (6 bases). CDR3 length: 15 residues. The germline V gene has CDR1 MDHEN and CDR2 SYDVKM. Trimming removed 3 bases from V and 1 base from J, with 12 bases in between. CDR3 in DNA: TGTGCCAGCAGTTTCCAGGACAGAATTAACTATGGCTACACCTTC. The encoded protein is CASSFQDRINYGYTF.

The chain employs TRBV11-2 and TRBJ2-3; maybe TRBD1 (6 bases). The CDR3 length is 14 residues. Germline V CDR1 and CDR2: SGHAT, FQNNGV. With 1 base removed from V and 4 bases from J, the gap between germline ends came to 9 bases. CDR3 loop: CASSLGGPSDTQYF. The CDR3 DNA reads TGTGCCAGCAGCTTAGGGGGGCCGTCAGATACGCAGTATTTT.

In DNA form, the CDR3 reads TGTGCCTGGAGTGCGGGGGGGGTGCAGCCCCAGCATTTT. It translates to CAWSAGGVQPQHF. The rearrangement uses TRBV30 and TRBJ1-5; D is perhaps TRBD1 (5 bases). The CDR3 runs 13 residues. Trimming took off 1 base at V and 7 bases at J, with 11 bases between the two ends. The germline V gene encodes CDR1 GTSNPN and CDR2 SVGIG (reference sequence).

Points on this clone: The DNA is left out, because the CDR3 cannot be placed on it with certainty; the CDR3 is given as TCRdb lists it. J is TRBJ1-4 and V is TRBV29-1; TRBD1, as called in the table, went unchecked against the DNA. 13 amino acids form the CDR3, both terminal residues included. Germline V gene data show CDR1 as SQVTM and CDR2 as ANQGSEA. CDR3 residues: CSVGPGTGSRRFF.

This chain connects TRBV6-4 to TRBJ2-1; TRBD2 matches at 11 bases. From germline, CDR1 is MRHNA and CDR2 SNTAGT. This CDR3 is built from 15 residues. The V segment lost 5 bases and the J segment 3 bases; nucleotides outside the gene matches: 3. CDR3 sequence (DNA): TGTGCCAGCAGTCTTACTAGCGGGAGCTACAATGAGCAGTTCTTC. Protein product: CASSLTSGSYNEQFF.

The CDR3 DNA follows: TGTGCCAGCAGCTTAAGAGGGTATGGCACAGATACGCAGTATTTT. This translates into CASSLRGYGTDTQYF. The chain joins TRBV7-3 to TRBJ2-3; maybe TRBD2 (5 bases). CDR3 length equals 15 residues. CDR1 SGHTA and CDR2 FQGTGA come from the germline V gene. V was pared by 1 base and J by 1 base, with 9 bases between.

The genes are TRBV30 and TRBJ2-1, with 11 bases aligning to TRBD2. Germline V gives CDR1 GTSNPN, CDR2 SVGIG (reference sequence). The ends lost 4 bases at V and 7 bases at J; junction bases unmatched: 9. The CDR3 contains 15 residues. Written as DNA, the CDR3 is TGTGCCTGGATTAGCGGGAGGGCCGGGAGTAATGAGCAGTTCTTC. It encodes CAWISGRAGSNEQFF.

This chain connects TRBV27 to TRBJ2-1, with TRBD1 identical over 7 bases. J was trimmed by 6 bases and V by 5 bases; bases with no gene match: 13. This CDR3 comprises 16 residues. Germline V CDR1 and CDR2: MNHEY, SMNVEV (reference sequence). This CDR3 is CASSPVGATGANEQFF. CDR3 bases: TGTGCCAGCAGTCCCGTAGGAGCAACAGGGGCCAATGAGCAGTTCTTC.

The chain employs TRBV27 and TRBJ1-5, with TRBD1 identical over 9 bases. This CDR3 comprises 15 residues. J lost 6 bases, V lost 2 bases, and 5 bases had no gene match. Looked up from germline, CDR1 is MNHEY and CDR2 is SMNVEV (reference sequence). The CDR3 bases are TGTGCCAGCAGTTTAGGGGGACAGGGATCTCAGCCCCAGCATTTT. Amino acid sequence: CASSLGGQGSQPQHF.

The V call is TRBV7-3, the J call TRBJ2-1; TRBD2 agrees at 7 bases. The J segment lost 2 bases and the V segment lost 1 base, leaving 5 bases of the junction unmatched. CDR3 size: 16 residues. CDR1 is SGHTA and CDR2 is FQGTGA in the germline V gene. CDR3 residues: CASSLKRAGAYNEQFF. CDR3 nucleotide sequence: TGTGCCAGCAGCTTAAAAAGGGCGGGAGCCTACAATGAGCAGTTCTTC.